This T cell receptor (beta chain) was identified in a study of blood T cells in healthy people across ages. V lost 0 bases and J 3 bases, leaving 12 bases between the germline ends. This CDR3 spans 16 amino acids. CDR1 is SGHAT and CDR2 is FQNNGV in the germline V gene. A J-beta primer mix and a sample-barcoded 5' primer were used in a second PCR of roughly 6 to 11 cycles. Each CDR3 protein gets one entry after TCRdb re-called the 5' RACE reads with MiXCR. The data contain 1.5 million to 2 million distinct CDR3 sequences, 28% of them singletons. This chain uses TRBV11-2 with TRBJ1-3; D is ambiguous. Sequenced: blood. The TCR sequence derives from a woman aged 25 to 39 in good health. CDR3 nucleotide sequence: TGTGCCAGCAGCTTAGATCCGGGGTTTAGTGGAAACACCATATATTTT. Its translation is CASSLDPGFSGNTIYF.